This is a list of T cell receptor beta chains from one sample in a study of beta chain features in type 1 diabetes. Here immunoSEQ multiplex PCR was the method, and the copy in TCRdb shows in-frame clones only, minus some. The sample contains roughly 170,000 clones, 10% to 15% of which appear only once. Sample: central memory CD4+ T cells from blood. The receptors originated from a woman younger than 30 in good health. The CDR3 runs from the conserved cysteine through the conserved F or W. D genes are given only for firm matches. Some rows mark clone size as missing; the rest say once, few, many or name a class of expanded clone.

D gene | clone size | J gene | V gene | CDR3 protein | CDR3 DNA
- | - | TRBJ2-1 | TRBV30 | CAWKPLLRDNEQFF | TGTGCCTGGAAACCCTTACTCAGGGACAATGAGCAGTTCTTC
TRBD1 | - | TRBJ2-2 | TRBV18 | CASSPLTGMNTGELFF | TGTGCCAGCTCACCCCTGACAGGGATGAACACCGGGGAGCTGTTTTTT
TRBD1 | few | TRBJ2-5 | TRBV30 | CAWRTGQLQETQYF | TGTGCCTGGAGGACGGGACAGCTCCAAGAGACCCAGTACTTC
- | - | TRBJ1-5 | TRBV30 | CAWSQQGSYQPQHF | TGTGCCTGGAGTCAGCAGGGGTCGTATCAGCCCCAGCATTTT
TRBD1 | - | TRBJ1-1 | TRBV5-1 | CASSSRQGPNTEAFF | TGCGCCAGCAGCTCCCGACAGGGACCAAACACTGAAGCTTTCTTT
- | - | TRBJ2-7 | TRBV7-9 | CASSFPGSPTTGYEQYF | TGTGCCAGCAGCTTTCCTGGGTCCCCGACCACGGGGTACGAGCAGTACTTC
TRBD2 | few | TRBJ2-3 | TRBV30 | CAYQRAGRASDTQYF | TGTGCCTATCAGCGGGCGGGGAGGGCCTCAGATACGCAGTATTTT
- | - | TRBJ2-3 | TRBV7-9 | CASSSSPGGTDTQYF | TGTGCCAGCAGCTCCTCCCCGGGGGGCACAGATACGCAGTATTTT
- | - | TRBJ2-1 | TRBV28 | CASRRDLATSLNEQFF | TGTGCCAGCAGGAGGGACCTAGCGACTTCCCTCAATGAGCAGTTCTTC
TRBD1 | - | TRBJ2-7 | TRBV18 | CASSPFMSGQSSYEQYF | TGTGCCAGCTCACCATTTATGTCGGGACAGAGCTCCTACGAGCAGTACTTC
- | many | TRBJ2-1 | TRBV28 | CASSSSRARGQFF | TGTGCCAGCAGTTCTTCCAGGGCCCGCGGGCAGTTCTTC
- | few | TRBJ1-5 | TRBV29-1 | CSVQGLEGNQPQHF | TGCAGCGTACAGGGCTTGGAAGGCAATCAGCCCCAGCATTTT
- | few | TRBJ2-7 | TRBV28 | CASSLWQGGVNEQYF | TGTGCCAGCAGTTTATGGCAGGGGGGTGTGAACGAGCAGTACTTC
TRBD1 | - | TRBJ2-6 | TRBV29-1 | CSVLDGQGASGANVLTF | TGCAGCGTTCTGGACGGACAGGGGGCGTCTGGGGCCAACGTCCTGACTTTC
- | - | TRBJ2-7 | TRBV19 | CASSIAGARTYEQYF | TGTGCCAGTAGTATAGCTGGGGCGCGCACCTACGAGCAGTACTTC
- | - | TRBJ2-2 | TRBV18 | CASSPMTGANTGELFF | TGTGCCAGCTCACCAATGACAGGAGCGAACACCGGGGAGCTGTTTTTT
TRBD2 | few | TRBJ2-5 | TRBV7-9 | CASSPPGLAGETQYF | TGTGCCAGCAGCCCTCCGGGACTAGCGGGGGAGACCCAGTACTTC
- | few | TRBJ2-5 | TRBV6-1 | CAANWGPWQTQYF | TGTGCCGCAAATTGGGGGCCATGGCAGACCCAGTACTTC
- | - | TRBJ1-1 | TRBV19 | CASIKGLGAFF | TGTGCCAGTATCAAGGGACTGGGAGCTTTCTTT
- | - | TRBJ2-5 | TRBV5-1 | CASSSGETQYF | TGCGCCAGCAGCTCGGGGGAGACCCAGTACTTC
- | few | TRBJ1-2 | TRBV28 | CASSLGRYGYTF | TGTGCCAGCAGTTTGGGCCGATATGGCTACACCTTC
TRBD1 | - | TRBJ1-4 | TRBV2 | CASRTQGLNEKLFF | TGTGCCAGCAGGACACAGGGGCTGAATGAAAAACTGTTTTTT
TRBD2 | few | TRBJ2-7 | TRBV4-3 | CASSQDRGTSGRGEQYF | TGCGCCAGCAGCCAAGATCGAGGGACTAGCGGGAGAGGGGAGCAGTACTTC
- | - | TRBJ2-7 | TRBV5-1 | CASSSDYMGNEQYF | TGCGCCAGCAGCTCTGACTACATGGGGAACGAGCAGTACTTC